These T cell receptor beta chains were read from a single sample in a study of blood T cells in healthy people across ages. MiXCR was run by TCRdb on the 5' RACE reads, yielding one entry per CDR3 protein. Of 1,300,000 or so distinct CDR3 sequences in the sample, around 55% were seen once. Sequencing was carried out using blood. Every receptor here comes from a man between 18 and 29 years old in good health. CDR3s include the opening cysteine and the closing phenylalanine or tryptophan. D genes are given only for firm matches. The size of a clone is reported for some rows only, either as once, few or many, or as a class for expanded clones.

TRBJ2-7,few,TRBV5-1,TRBD2,CASSLDQRENEQYF
TRBJ2-7,few,TRBV2,NA,CASSERHEQYF
TRBJ2-5,few,TRBV20-1,TRBD2,CSARPSGLGQETQYF
TRBJ2-3,NA,TRBV4-1,NA,CASSQGIDTQYF
TRBJ2-7,few,TRBV7-6,NA,CASSLDPGATYEQYF
TRBJ2-3,NA,TRBV20-1,TRBD2,CSASDGGITDTQYF
TRBJ2-4,NA,TRBV5-1,TRBD1,CASSLGTGGNIQYF
TRBJ1-4,few,TRBV13,NA,CASSPAGLEDEKLFF
TRBJ1-2,NA,TRBV18,NA,CASSPGVGTYGYTF
TRBJ1-4,once,TRBV20-1,NA,CSARDRGYLPEKLFF
TRBJ1-1,NA,TRBV13,TRBD1,CASSSLDRGGTEAFF
TRBJ2-5,NA,TRBV7-2,NA,CASSFGQLVKETQYF
TRBJ2-7,NA,TRBV27,TRBD2,CASRSGTSYNEQYF
TRBJ1-5,once,TRBV2,NA,CASSAGRNQPQHF
TRBJ2-3,NA,TRBV9,NA,CASSVETDTQYF
TRBJ2-5,NA,TRBV7-2,NA,CASSLAGRVWGQETQYF
TRBJ1-2,NA,TRBV20-1,NA,CSARQYHYGYTF
TRBJ2-1,NA,TRBV20-1,TRBD1,CSATTGASEQFF
TRBJ2-4,NA,TRBV7-2,NA,CASSLAGGVQNIQYF
TRBJ2-5,NA,TRBV4-1,NA,CASSQMAGASETQYF
TRBJ2-2,NA,TRBV6-6,NA,CASKERNTGELFF
TRBJ1-5,NA,TRBV29-1,NA,CSVGAAADSNQPQHF
TRBJ1-6,NA,TRBV15,TRBD1,CAASQRAGGWSPLHF
TRBJ2-3,many,TRBV27,TRBD2,CASSLAGLTDTQYF
TRBJ2-3,few,TRBV11-2,TRBD1,CASSSTLTGQGTTDTQYF
TRBJ2-1,NA,TRBV27,TRBD1,CASSPIPPLGTAPNEQFF
TRBJ1-2,many,TRBV29-1,NA,CSVEDRDGYTF
TRBJ2-5,many,TRBV12-3/TRBV12-4,TRBD1,CASSLTGTETQYF
TRBJ1-2,NA,TRBV25-1,NA,CASSELAGGQNGYTF
TRBJ1-1,NA,TRBV6-5,TRBD1,CASSQKTGDPEAFF
TRBJ2-7,NA,TRBV27,NA,CASSSLMGASYEQYF
TRBJ2-5,NA,TRBV28,TRBD2,CASSPQAGDQETQYF
TRBJ1-5,few,TRBV20-1,NA,CSAPITPTGTNQPQHF
TRBJ2-3,NA,TRBV6-5,NA,CASSYSRGPTDTRYF
TRBJ2-3,NA,TRBV4-2,TRBD2,CASSPLSSGDTDTQYF
TRBJ2-7,NA,TRBV7-6,NA,CASSPGGSSIPSYEQYF
TRBJ2-1,NA,TRBV21-1,NA,CASSKVASGNNEQFF
TRBJ2-5,few,TRBV6-6,TRBD2,CASSPGTSGAWVQYF
TRBJ2-7,NA,TRBV27,NA,CASSLFRVPLLYEQYF
TRBJ2-4,once,TRBV28,NA,CASSGVLAKNIQYF
TRBJ2-1,NA,TRBV7-2,NA,CASSLGLALSEQFF
TRBJ2-7,once,TRBV5-1,NA,CASRVGGAAYEQYF
TRBJ1-5,NA,TRBV27,TRBD1,CASSFSGQGGQPQHF
TRBJ1-1,NA,TRBV19,NA,CASSIGRTEAFF
NA,few,TRBV4-2,NA,CASSVGVSPYEQYF
TRBJ2-7,NA,TRBV6-5,NA,CASSQSGYQYF
TRBJ1-5,NA,TRBV6-6,NA,CASSNLRMQPQHF
TRBJ2-7,few,TRBV25-1,TRBD1,CASSGTGGVIYEQYF
NA,few,TRBV7-2,NA,CASSLAGGVFEQYF
TRBJ1-2,NA,TRBV10-3,NA,CAISESGRRTHYGYTF
TRBJ2-3,NA,TRBV7-2,TRBD2,CASSSDLAGVADTQYF
TRBJ1-2,NA,TRBV29-1,NA,CSVVPFAPGRGYTF
TRBJ2-3,once,TRBV20-1,NA,CSARHGDIMQYF
TRBJ1-1,few,TRBV6-2/TRBV6-3,NA,CASREGGTEAFF
TRBJ2-1,NA,TRBV6-5,NA,CASSYTSTASNEQFF
TRBJ1-6,few,TRBV2,TRBD1,CASSEQGASNSPLHF
TRBJ1-5,NA,TRBV6-2/TRBV6-3,NA,CASSYPQLRAYSNQPQHF